The clone carrying this T cell receptor beta chain has only a few counts. Its antigen is currently unknown. Preparation of the TCRbeta library used unique molecular identifiers. Via MiXCR, TCRdb re-called the PCR reads, giving one row per CDR3 protein. The data show some 600,000 distinct CDR3 sequences, 13% seen once. These data are taken from a study of T-cell reconstitution after alpha-beta-depleted transplantation in children. Broader study findings: Alpha-beta T cells present about two months after transplant were reported to originate from several hundred expanded graft clones. From surviving recipient T cells and thymic progenitors came the high day-60 TCRbeta diversity observed in some patients.

The germline V gene encodes CDR1 SGHTA and CDR2 FQGTGA. The CDR3 is 16 amino acids. The trim removed 0 bases at V and 2 bases at J, leaving 7 bases unmatched. Material: PBMCs, mostly from graft donor cells, obtained 360 days after TCRalphabeta/CD19-depleted stem cell transplant. The chain links TRBV7-3 to TRBJ2-7; 7 bases align to TRBD2. The TCR comes from a male patient aged 10 to 17 who had a stem cell transplant for acute myeloid leukemia, so the T cells may come from the graft donor. CDR3 amino acids: CASSLTAGAPAYEQYF. CDR3 DNA sequence: TGTGCCAGCAGCTTAACGGCGGGAGCTCCCGCCTACGAGCAGTACTTC.